The 12 T cell receptor beta chains in this list originate from one sample, sequenced in a study of blood T cell repertoires in COVID-19. The assay was immunoSEQ multiplex PCR, and TCRdb's table has in-frame clones only and misses some. This sample carries 200,000 to 300,000 clones, about 93% of them seen once, and the ten largest clones take roughly 0.8%. What was sequenced was peripheral blood. All receptors come from a man aged 25 to 40 with COVID-19, enrolled during active disease.

The chain has TRBV5-1 and TRBJ2-7, with 14 bases lining up with TRBD2. The CDR3 is 19 amino acids. J was trimmed by 3 bases and V by 9 bases; bases with no gene match: 20. Germline assignment: CDR1 SGHRS and CDR2 YFSETQ. CDR3 DNA sequence: TGCGCCACCACGCCTCGGCCGACTAGCGGGGGGGACCGCGTCTACGAGCAGTACTTC. Residues: CATTPRPTSGGDRVYEQYF.

The genes are TRBV10-3 and TRBJ2-2; D is perhaps TRBD2 (6 bases). This CDR3 region has 12 residues. Trimming cost V 8 bases and J 3 bases, with 7 bases left between them. Germline V CDR1 and CDR2: ENHRY, SYGVKD. The CDR3 here is CAISGDTGELFF. The DNA of the CDR3 is TGTGCCATCTCGGGAGACACCGGGGAGCTGTTTTTT.

The rearrangement joins TRBV24-1 to TRBJ1-4; 8 bases are a match to TRBD1. Germline-derived CDR1 and CDR2 are KGHDR and SFDVKD. V was pared by 0 bases and J by 8 bases, with 4 bases of the junction left unmatched. CDR3 length: 15 amino acids. The CDR3 DNA sequence: TGTGCCACCAGTGATTTGACAGGGGGGGGCGAAAAACTGTTTTTT. This translates into CATSDLTGGGEKLFF.

The gene calls are TRBV2 and TRBJ2-5; 8 positions agree with TRBD2. V was pared by 1 base and J by 2 bases, with 3 bases of the junction left unmatched. This CDR3 has 15 amino acids. Germline V gene sequence: CDR1 SNHLY, CDR2 FYNNEI. The CDR3 DNA is TGTGCCAGCAGTGAAGTTCCGGGGGGGCAAGAGACCCAGTACTTC. It encodes CASSEVPGGQETQYF.

The V and J genes are TRBV3-1 (or the pseudogene TRBV3-2) and TRBJ1-2; D is perhaps TRBD1 (6 bases). With 0 bases removed from V and 5 bases from J, the gap between germline ends came to 19 bases. Germline V gene lookup returns CDR1 LGHDT and CDR2 YNNKEL (reference sequence). The length of the CDR3 is 17 residues. CDR3 in amino acids: CASSQDSSRGADYGYTF. In DNA form, the CDR3 reads TGTGCCAGCAGCCAAGATAGCAGCCGGGGGGCGGATTATGGCTACACCTTC.

The rearrangement joins TRBV5-1 to TRBJ1-3, with TRBD1 matching over 10 bases. V shed 3 bases and J 1 base; nucleotides not matched to a gene: 7. The germline V gene has CDR1 SGHRS and CDR2 YFSETQ. This CDR3 has 17 amino acids. For the CDR3, the DNA is TGCGCCAGCAGCTCCGAGACAGGGGGCTTGTCTGGAAACACCATATATTTT. Translated, it gives CASSSETGGLSGNTIYF.

The rearrangement joins TRBV6-4 to TRBJ2-1; 9 positions match TRBD2. After removal of 0 bases from V and 7 bases from J, the junction contained 4 bases not matched to a gene. Looked up from germline, CDR1 is MRHNA and CDR2 is SNTAGT. The CDR3 spans 15 residues. CDR3 DNA sequence: TGTGCCAGCAGTGACTCTGCGGGGGGGCCAAATGAGCAGTTCTTC. Residues: CASSDSAGGPNEQFF.

The chain is built from TRBV6-5 and TRBJ1-2; 9 positions agree with TRBD1. The CDR3 spans 15 residues. V lost 11 bases to trimming and J lost 5 bases; unmatched junction nucleotides: 15. Germline V gene sequence: CDR1 MNHEY, CDR2 SVGAGI. CDR3: CALTRTGEGPYGYTF. The CDR3 DNA follows: TGTGCCCTAACCCGGACAGGGGAGGGACCTTATGGCTACACCTTC.

This clone was found a few times. The rearrangement links TRBV12-3 or TRBV12-4 to TRBJ2-5, with D unclear. The CDR3 is 13 residues long. V lost 4 bases and J 0 bases, leaving 6 bases between the germline ends. As DNA, the CDR3 is TGTGCCAGCAGTTCCCCGTACCAAGAGACCCAGTACTTC. As protein: CASSSPYQETQYF.

The chain employs TRBV2 and TRBJ2-3; 7 bases are a match to TRBD2. Unmatched junction bases numbered 7, after V lost 4 bases and J lost 0 bases. The germline gives CDR1 SNHLY, CDR2 FYNNEI. The CDR3 loop spans 16 amino acids. The CDR3 DNA is TGTGCCAGCAGTGGACTAGCTCGGCGGAGCACAGATACGCAGTATTTT. This encodes CASSGLARRSTDTQYF.

The gene calls are TRBV14 and TRBJ2-6, with D maybe TRBD2 (6 bases). Trimming shortened V by 1 base and J by 1 base, and 17 bases separated the two germline ends. The germline CDR1 and CDR2 sequences are SGHDN and FVKESK. The CDR3 is 19 amino acids. CDR3 loop: CASSQAYRMRGSGANVLTF. The CDR3 DNA reads TGTGCCAGCAGCCAAGCATACAGGATGCGGGGTTCTGGGGCCAACGTCCTGACTTTC. Combining the CDR3 with reference TRBV14 and TRBJ2-6 gives the whole variable domain EAGVTQFPSHSVIEKGQTVTLRCDPISGHDNLYWYRRVMGKEIKFLLHFVKESKQDESGMPNNRFLAERTGGTYSTLKVQPAELEDSGVYFCASSQAYRMRGSGANVLTFGAGSRLTVL.

The CDR3 reads CASSPGQGNYEQYF. The CDR3 coding sequence is TGTGCCAGCTCACCCGGACAGGGGAACTACGAGCAGTACTTC. This chain joins TRBV18 and TRBJ2-7; 9 nucleotides line up with TRBD1. V was clipped by 3 bases and J by 3 bases; unmatched bases: 3. This CDR3 is built from 14 residues. Germline loops: CDR1 KGHSH, CDR2 LQKENI.